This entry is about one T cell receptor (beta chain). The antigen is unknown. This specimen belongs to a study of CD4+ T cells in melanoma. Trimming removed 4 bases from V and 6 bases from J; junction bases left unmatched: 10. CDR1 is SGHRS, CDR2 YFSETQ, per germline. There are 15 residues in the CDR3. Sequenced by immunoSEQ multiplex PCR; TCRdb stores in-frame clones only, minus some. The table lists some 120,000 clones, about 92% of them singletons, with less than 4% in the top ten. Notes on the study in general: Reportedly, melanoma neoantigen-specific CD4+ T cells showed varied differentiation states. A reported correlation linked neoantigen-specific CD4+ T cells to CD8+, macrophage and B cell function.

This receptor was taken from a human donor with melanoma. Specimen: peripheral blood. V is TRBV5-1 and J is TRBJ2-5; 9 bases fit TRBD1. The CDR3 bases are TGCGCCAGCAGCCCGATAAGGGACAGGGCGAAGACCCAGTACTTC. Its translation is CASSPIRDRAKTQYF. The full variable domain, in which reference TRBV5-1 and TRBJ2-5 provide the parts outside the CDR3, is KAGVTQTPRYLIKTRGQQVTLSCSPISGHRSVSWYQQTPGQGLQFLFEYFSETQRNKGNFPGRFSGRQFSNSRSEMNVSTLELGDSALYLCASSPIRDRAKTQYFGPGTRLLVL.